Below are 23 T cell receptor beta chains sequenced from a single sample in a study of blood T cell repertoires in COVID-19. Profiling relied on immunoSEQ multiplex PCR, and the TCRdb table lists in-frame clones only, not all of them. The sample records about 180,000 clones, around 88% being singletons. Sequencing used peripheral blood. The source is a young woman with acute or convalescent COVID-19.

The chain combines TRBV4-1 with TRBJ2-4; possibly TRBD1 for D (7 bases). The germline V and J ends were trimmed by 0 bases and 6 bases, with 12 bases remaining between them. The CDR3 covers 15 residues. Per the germline V gene, CDR1 is MGHRA and CDR2 is YSYEKL. CDR3 coding DNA: TGCGCCAGCAGCCAAGATGGCCAGGGGGGAAACATTCAGTACTTC. It translates to CASSQDGQGGNIQYF.

This sequence joins TRBV28 and TRBJ2-1, with 12 bases matching TRBD2. The germline gives CDR1 MDHEN, CDR2 SYDVKM. CDR3 length: 16 residues. The junction had 10 bases not matched to a gene; V was cut back by 6 bases and J by 7 bases. CDR3 loop: CASRPRTSGVLNEQFF. CDR3 in DNA: TGTGCCAGCAGACCCCGGACTAGCGGGGTCTTGAATGAGCAGTTCTTC.

The chain carries TRBV7-9 and TRBJ1-1; D unresolved. Trimming took 7 bases from V and 3 from J, leaving 12 bases between them. The CDR3 totals 13 residues. CDR1 SEHNR and CDR2 FQNEAQ come from the germline V gene (reference sequence). CDR3 nucleotides: TGTGCCAGCATCCTTACACCCGACACTGAAGCTTTCTTT. This encodes CASILTPDTEAFF.

The CDR3 sequence: CASSLKFSGADTQYF. CDR3 in DNA: TGTGCCAGCAGCTTGAAATTTTCAGGGGCAGATACGCAGTATTTT. The chain has TRBV5-4 and TRBJ2-3; maybe TRBD1 (6 bases). V lost 1 base and J 4 bases, leaving 13 bases between the germline ends. This CDR3 has 15 residues. The germline V gene has CDR1 SGHNT and CDR2 YYREEE (reference sequence).

The chain joins TRBV7-9 to TRBJ2-1, with 9 bases matching TRBD2. Trimming cost V 2 bases and J 5 bases; bases outside gene matches: 7. This CDR3 contains 16 residues. Germline loops: CDR1 SEHNR, CDR2 FQNEAQ (reference sequence). The DNA of the CDR3 is TGTGCCAGCAGCTTACGTAGCGGGAGCCTTAACAATGAGCAGTTCTTC. Residues: CASSLRSGSLNNEQFF.

The rearrangement joins TRBV18 to TRBJ2-6; the D gene is possibly TRBD2 (6 bases). This CDR3 comprises 17 residues. V was shortened by 2 bases and J by 4 bases, with 15 bases between the two germline ends. CDR1 and CDR2 from the germline V gene are KGHSH and LQKENI. The DNA for the CDR3 is TGTGCCAGCTCACCAATATTTGGGGGGTCCGGGGCCAACGTCCTGACTTTC. This gives the protein CASSPIFGGSGANVLTF.

This chain uses TRBV10-3 with TRBJ2-1; 10 nucleotides agree with TRBD2. The germline CDR1 and CDR2 sequences are ENHRY and SYGVKD. V was pared by 5 bases and J by 5 bases, with 12 bases of the junction left unmatched. The CDR3 has 17 residues. The CDR3 spells CAISFSSPGLAHNEQFF. CDR3 sequence (DNA): TGTGCCATCAGTTTTTCCTCCCCGGGACTAGCGCACAATGAGCAGTTCTTC.

The chain employs TRBV19 and TRBJ1-5; TRBD1 matches at 7 bases. Germline V gene data show CDR1 as LNHDA and CDR2 as SQIVND (reference sequence). This CDR3 spans 15 amino acids. V lost 5 bases and J lost 5; bases outside the gene matches: 9. The CDR3 region is CASSPRTGGYQPQHF. For the CDR3, the DNA is TGTGCCAGTAGTCCCCGGACAGGAGGTTATCAGCCCCAGCATTTT.

The chain carries TRBV27 and TRBJ1-1, with D perhaps TRBD1 (5 bases). CDR1 is MNHEY, CDR2 SMNVEV, per germline (reference sequence). The CDR3 loop spans 14 amino acids. The V and J ends lost 10 bases and 3 bases respectively, with 18 bases between them. For the CDR3, the DNA is TGTGCCACCTCACTCTCCCGGGGGGACACTGAAGCTTTCTTT. Amino acid sequence: CATSLSRGDTEAFF.

The rearrangement uses TRBV11-3 and TRBJ2-2; TRBD1 matches at 7 bases. Germline assignment: CDR1 SGHNT and CDR2 YENEEA. With 4 bases clipped from V and 0 bases from J, the junction kept 14 bases outside the gene matches. This CDR3 is 19 amino acids long. Written as DNA, the CDR3 is TGTGCCAGCAGCTCTTACAGGGGCTGGGTCGGGACGAACACCGGGGAGCTGTTTTTT. As protein: CASSSYRGWVGTNTGELFF.

The sample holds one count of this clone. This chain connects TRBV30 to TRBJ2-5, with 13 bases lining up with TRBD2. Germline loops: CDR1 GTSNPN, CDR2 SVGIG (reference sequence). CDR3 length: 16 residues. The V segment lost 1 base and the J segment 4 bases; nucleotides outside the gene matches: 6. DNA of the CDR3: TGTGCCTGGAGTGCCCAGGGACTAGCGGGAAGAGAGACCCAGTACTTC. It is translated as CAWSAQGLAGRETQYF. The variable domain in full, completed from reference TRBV30 and TRBJ2-5, reads SQTIHQWPATLVQPVGSPLSLECTVEGTSNPNLYWYRQAAGRGLQLLFYSVGIGQISSEVPQNLSASRPQDRQFILSSKKLLLSDSGFYLCAWSAQGLAGRETQYFGPGTRLLVL.

A few counts support this clone. The DNA for the CDR3 is TGTGCCAGCTCACCGGACAGTCATGAAGCTTTCTTT. Translating gives CASSPDSHEAFF. The chain has TRBV18 and TRBJ1-1; D is possibly TRBD1 (6 bases). The V and J ends lost 3 bases and 7 bases respectively, with 9 bases between them. This CDR3 comprises 12 residues. Looked up from germline, CDR1 is KGHSH and CDR2 is LQKENI. The full variable domain, rest sourced from reference TRBV18 and TRBJ1-1, is NAGVMQNPRHLVRRRGQEARLRCSPMKGHSHVYWYRQLPEEGLKFMVYLQKENIIDESGMPKERFSAEFPKEGPSILRIQQVVRGDSAAYFCASSPDSHEAFFGQGTRLTVV.

This sequence joins TRBV11-3 and TRBJ2-7; D unclear. V was cut by 3 bases and J by 3 bases, with 9 bases left in between. From germline, CDR1 is SGHNT and CDR2 YENEEA. CDR3 length: 13 residues. The CDR3 DNA follows: TGTGCCAGCAGCTTTGGCATCTTCTACGAGCAGTACTTC. Its translation is CASSFGIFYEQYF.

The chain combines TRBV2 with TRBJ1-4, with unresolved D. Trimming cost V 11 bases and J 7 bases, with 17 bases left between them. This CDR3 has 13 residues. The germline gives CDR1 SNHLY, CDR2 FYNNEI. CDR3 region: CAVPGVPSEKLFF. CDR3 DNA sequence: TGTGCCGTACCCGGTGTGCCTAGTGAAAAACTGTTTTTT.

The chain joins TRBV6-9 to TRBJ2-7; the D is unclear. V was trimmed by 2 bases and J by 0 bases, leaving 8 bases between them. The CDR3 runs 14 residues. The germline gives CDR1 MNHGY, CDR2 SVAAGI. This CDR3 reads CASSYNEASYEQYF. The CDR3 DNA follows: TGTGCCAGCAGTTATAATGAGGCCTCCTACGAGCAGTACTTC.

V usage is TRBV6-1 and J usage is TRBJ2-7; 7 bases line up with TRBD1. Germline-derived CDR1 and CDR2 are MNHNS and SASEGT. The CDR3 totals 15 residues. Trimming removed 1 base from V and 4 bases from J; junction bases left unmatched: 7. DNA for the CDR3: TGTGCCAGCAGTGAAGAGGGGACAGTTAGGTACGAGCAGTACTTC. It yields the protein CASSEEGTVRYEQYF.

The chain recombines TRBV5-1 with TRBJ1-1; D possibly corresponds to TRBD1 (5 bases). The length of the CDR3 is 13 residues. V was shortened by 5 bases and J by 4 bases, with 12 bases between the two germline ends. The V gene's germline CDR1 is SGHRS and CDR2 YFSETQ. The CDR3 spells CASSSGPSTEAFF. The DNA for the CDR3 is TGCGCCAGCAGTTCAGGGCCCAGCACTGAAGCTTTCTTT.

The chain employs TRBV16 and TRBJ1-6, with 7 bases matching TRBD1. Trimming removed 6 bases from V and 8 bases from J; junction bases left unmatched: 7. From germline, CDR1 is KGHSY and CDR2 FQNENV. The CDR3 runs 14 residues. CDR3 protein: CASRSGQTYSPLHF. Here the CDR3 DNA reads TGTGCCAGCAGATCGGGACAGACTTATTCACCCCTCCACTTT.

The V and J genes are TRBV5-1 and TRBJ2-1, with no clear D. The CDR3 is 13 residues long. The germline V gene encodes CDR1 SGHRS and CDR2 YFSETQ. V was pared by 3 bases and J by 8 bases, with 12 bases between. CDR3 residues: CASSSIPLDEQFF. DNA of the CDR3: TGCGCCAGCAGCTCTATCCCCCTGGATGAGCAGTTCTTC.

The chain is built from TRBV2 and TRBJ2-1, with 7 bases matching TRBD1. Germline V gene lookup returns CDR1 SNHLY and CDR2 FYNNEI. V was clipped by 8 bases and J by 0 bases; unmatched bases: 7. The CDR3 sequence is 15 residues long. In DNA form, the CDR3 reads TGTGCCAGCTCCTTGACAGGGAGCTCCTACAATGAGCAGTTCTTC. Residues: CASSLTGSSYNEQFF. The variable domain in full, completed from reference TRBV2 and TRBJ2-1, reads EPEVTQTPSHQVTQMGQEVILRCVPISNHLYFYWYRQILGQKVEFLVSFYNNEISEKSEIFDDQFSVERPDGSNFTLKIRSTKLEDSAMYFCASSLTGSSYNEQFFGPGTRLTVL.

This clone was picked up one time. The V call is TRBV6-2 or TRBV6-3, the J call TRBJ2-3; 8 nucleotides align to TRBD1. The CDR3 runs 13 residues. V was clipped by 4 bases and J by 7 bases; unmatched bases: 4. CDR1 is MNHEY, CDR2 SVGEGT, per germline. The CDR3 coding sequence is TGTGCCAGCAGTTCAGGGGGCCCGAATACGCAGTATTTT. As protein: CASSSGGPNTQYF.

The chain has TRBV12-2 and TRBJ1-5; TRBD1, the table's D call, was not compared with the DNA. TRBV12-2 is listed as a pseudogene. The CDR3 extends over 15 amino acids. This CDR3 is CASRLEQGSNQPQHF. The CDR3, as DNA: TGTGCAAGTCGCTTAGAACAGGGGAGCAATCAGCCCCAGCATTTT.

The chain is built from TRBV19 and TRBJ2-3; 10 nucleotides agree with TRBD1. Trimming removed 2 bases from V and 3 bases from J; junction bases left unmatched: 5. CDR1 and CDR2 from the germline V gene are LNHDA and SQIVND (reference sequence). The CDR3 consists of 16 residues. The CDR3: CASSIRQGAATDTQYF. The CDR3 nucleotides are TGTGCCAGTAGTATAAGACAGGGGGCGGCAACAGATACGCAGTATTTT.